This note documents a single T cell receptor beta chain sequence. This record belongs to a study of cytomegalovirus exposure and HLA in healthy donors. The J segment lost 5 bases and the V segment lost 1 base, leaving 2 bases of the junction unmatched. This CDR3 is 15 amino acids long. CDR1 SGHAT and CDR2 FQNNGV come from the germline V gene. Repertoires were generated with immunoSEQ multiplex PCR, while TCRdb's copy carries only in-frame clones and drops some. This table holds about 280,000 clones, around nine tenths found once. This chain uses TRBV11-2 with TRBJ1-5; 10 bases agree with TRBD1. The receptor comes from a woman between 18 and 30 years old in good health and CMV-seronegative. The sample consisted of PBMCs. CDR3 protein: CASSLATGGYQPQHF. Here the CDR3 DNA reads TGTGCCAGCAGCTTAGCGACAGGGGGCTATCAGCCCCAGCATTTT.